The sequence of this T cell receptor (beta chain) was determined in a study of blood T cells in healthy people across ages. General study results and limits: Per million T cells, TCR beta diversity dropped roughly linearly as age increased.

Sample-barcoded 5' priming and a J-beta primer mix drove a second PCR of about 6 to 11 cycles. Every sample gave at least 3 million paired-end reads containing CDR3. Using its own MiXCR run on the 5' RACE reads, TCRdb lists one record per CDR3 protein. There are 1.8 million or so distinct CDR3 sequences in the sample; about two fifths occur only once, and 23% lies in the top ten. V gave up 1 base and J gave up 1 base; unmatched junction bases: 3. The CDR3 totals 16 residues. The germline V gene encodes CDR1 LNHNV and CDR2 YYDKDF (reference sequence). Concerning this clonotype: Its target is unknown.

Sequenced material: blood. This TCR was sampled from a human donor in good health. This rearrangement joins TRBV15 to TRBJ2-1; 8 positions agree with TRBD1. The CDR3, as DNA: TGTGCCACCAGCAGAGTCCGACAGGGGTCCTACAATGAGCAGTTCTTC. It yields the protein CATSRVRQGSYNEQFF.